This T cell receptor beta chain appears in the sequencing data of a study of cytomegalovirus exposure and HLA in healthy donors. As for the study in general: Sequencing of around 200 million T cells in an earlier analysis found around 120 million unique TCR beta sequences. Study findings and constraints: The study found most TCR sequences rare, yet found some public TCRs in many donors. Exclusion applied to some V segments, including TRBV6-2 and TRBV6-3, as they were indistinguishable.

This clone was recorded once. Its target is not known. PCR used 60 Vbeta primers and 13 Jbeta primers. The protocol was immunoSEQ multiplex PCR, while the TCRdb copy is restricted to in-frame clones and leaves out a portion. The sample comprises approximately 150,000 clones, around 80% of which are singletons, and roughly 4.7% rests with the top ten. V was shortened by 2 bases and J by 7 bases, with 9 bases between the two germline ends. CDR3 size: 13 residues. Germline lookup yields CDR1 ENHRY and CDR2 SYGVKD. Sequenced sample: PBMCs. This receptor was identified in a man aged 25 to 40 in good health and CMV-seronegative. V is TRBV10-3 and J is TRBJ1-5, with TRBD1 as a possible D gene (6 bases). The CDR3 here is CAISEEQGQPQHF. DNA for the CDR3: TGTGCCATCAGTGAGGAACAGGGCCAGCCCCAGCATTTT.